A single sample gave rise to the 29 T cell receptor beta chains below, sequenced in a study of cytomegalovirus exposure and HLA in healthy donors. Amplification used 60 Vbeta primers and 13 Jbeta primers. The repertoire was sequenced with immunoSEQ multiplex PCR; TCRdb's copy has only in-frame clones and lacks some. Of approximately 210,000 clones listed, 82% are singletons. The sequenced sample consisted of PBMCs. The receptors derive from a man aged 35 to 55 in good health and CMV-seropositive.

V and J are TRBV13 and TRBJ2-7; no clear D gene. V lost 5 bases to trimming and J lost 3 bases, with 20 bases between them. The CDR3 contains 16 residues. Per germline, CDR1 PRHDT and CDR2 FYEKMQ (reference sequence). The CDR3 DNA sequence: TGTGCCAGCAGCCCTCCGGGTACCTCCATCCACTACGAGCAGTACTTC. Encoded protein: CASSPPGTSIHYEQYF.

This chain links TRBV5-1 with TRBJ2-4; 7 bases map to TRBD1. The CDR3 loop spans 16 amino acids. V was pared by 5 bases and J by 2 bases, with 10 bases of the junction left unmatched. CDR1 is SGHRS and CDR2 is YFSETQ in the germline V gene. The CDR3 DNA sequence: TGCGCCAGCAGTTCCCCCATGACAGGGCCCAAAAACATTCAGTACTTC. The encoded protein is CASSSPMTGPKNIQYF.

The chain carries TRBV7-7 and TRBJ2-1; 7 nucleotides align to TRBD2. Trimming removed 0 bases from V and 13 bases from J; junction bases left unmatched: 3. The length of the CDR3 is 12 residues. Germline-derived CDR1 and CDR2 are SSHAT and FNYEAQ (reference sequence). DNA for the CDR3: TGTGCCAGCAGCTTAGCGGGAGGGACTCAGTTCTTC. Translated, it gives CASSLAGGTQFF.

This clone came up once. The chain links TRBV4-1 to TRBJ1-2; 7 bases align to TRBD1. There are 14 residues in the CDR3. Germline V lookup: CDR1 MGHRA, CDR2 YSYEKL. Trimming took 3 bases from V and 5 from J; bases not matched to a gene: 6. CDR3 DNA: TGCGCCAGCAGCCATTCGACAGGGCCTTATGGCTACACCTTC. It encodes CASSHSTGPYGYTF.

The genes are TRBV18 and TRBJ1-4; maybe TRBD1 (6 bases). Between the trimmed V and J ends, which lost 2 bases and 3 bases, there was a span of 10 bases. The germline V gene encodes CDR1 KGHSH and CDR2 LQKENI. The CDR3 spans 15 residues. The CDR3 sequence: CASSPSTGANEKLFF. Written as DNA, the CDR3 is TGTGCCAGCTCACCATCGACAGGAGCTAATGAAAAACTGTTTTTT.

This clone was detected only once. This chain uses TRBV29-1 with TRBJ1-1, with TRBD1 identical over 7 bases. Per germline, CDR1 SQVTM and CDR2 ANQGSEA. Trimming at V came to 6 bases and at J to 1 base, leaving 8 bases not matched to a gene. The CDR3 totals 14 residues. The CDR3 DNA reads TGCAGCGTGCCACCGGGACAGAGGAACACTGAAGCTTTCTTT. Protein: CSVPPGQRNTEAFF.

The chain combines TRBV19 with TRBJ2-5; weak D call: TRBD2 (6 bases). The V gene lost 6 bases and the J gene lost 2 bases, with 10 bases spanning the gap. Germline values: CDR1 LNHDA, CDR2 SQIVND (reference sequence). This CDR3 spans 13 amino acids. The CDR3: CASRLAPQETQYF. The CDR3, as DNA: TGTGCCAGTAGACTAGCCCCTCAAGAGACCCAGTACTTC.

The chain couples TRBV5-4 to TRBJ2-5, with unresolved D. The CDR3 consists of 14 residues. Germline CDR1 and CDR2: SGHNT and YYREEE (reference sequence). Deletions cut 4 bases from V and 2 bases from J, with 12 bases between. The CDR3 nucleotides read TGTGCCAGCAGCCCACGAGGTCGTCAAGAGACCCAGTACTTC. This sequence encodes CASSPRGRQETQYF. The entire variable domain, with the rest obtained from reference TRBV5-4 and TRBJ2-5, is as follows: ETGVTQSPTHLIKTRGQQVTLRCSSQSGHNTVSWYQQALGQGPQFIFQYYREEENGRGNFPPRFSGLQFPNYSSELNVNALELDDSALYLCASSPRGRQETQYFGPGTRLLVL.

The chain recombines TRBV2 with TRBJ1-2; 8 bases are shared with TRBD1. The V and J ends lost 5 bases and 1 base, in that order; junction bases with no gene match: 3. The CDR3 runs to 14 residues. Per germline, CDR1 SNHLY and CDR2 FYNNEI. The CDR3 DNA reads TGTGCCAGCAGTTTAGACAGGGGTAACTATGGCTACACCTTC. Translation gives CASSLDRGNYGYTF.

This clone came up a few times. This chain links TRBV27 with TRBJ2-3, with 7 bases matching TRBD2. Looked up from germline, CDR1 is MNHEY and CDR2 is SMNVEV (reference sequence). The junction had 17 bases not matched to a gene; V was cut back by 2 bases and J by 6 bases. The CDR3 covers 18 residues. Here the CDR3 DNA reads TGTGCCAGCAGTTTACTGGGTCGGGGCGGGAGAGTGGGTGATACGCAGTATTTT. It encodes CASSLLGRGGRVGDTQYF.

V gene TRBV6-1 combines with J gene TRBJ2-1; the match to TRBD2 covers 11 bases. This CDR3 has 15 residues. Trimming removed 4 bases from V and 2 bases from J; junction bases left unmatched: 1. CDR1 MNHNS and CDR2 SASEGT come from the germline V gene. The CDR3 region has the DNA TGTGCCAGCAGTGGTAGCGGGAGGGCCTACAATGAGCAGTTCTTC. It codes for CASSGSGRAYNEQFF.

This chain links TRBV9 with TRBJ1-2; D unclear. Per the germline V gene, CDR1 is SGDLS and CDR2 is YYNGEE. V lost 3 bases and J 7 bases, leaving 16 bases between the germline ends. This CDR3 region has 14 residues. The CDR3 region is CASSGVGGKGGYTF. The CDR3 DNA reads TGTGCCAGCAGCGGGGTTGGAGGGAAGGGTGGCTACACCTTC.

This clone showed up just a few times. This rearrangement joins TRBV25-1 to TRBJ2-7, with 8 nucleotides matching TRBD1. After removal of 2 bases from V and 12 bases from J, the junction contained 3 bases not matched to a gene. The CDR3 runs to 11 residues. CDR1 and CDR2 (germline): MGHDK, SYGVNS. The CDR3 reads CASSEGGTGYF. CDR3 in DNA: TGTGCCAGCAGTGAAGGGGGGACAGGGTACTTC.

V gene TRBV19 combines with J gene TRBJ1-1; D possibly corresponds to TRBD1 (6 bases). The CDR3 length is 15 residues. V lost 1 base, J lost 1 base, and 10 bases lay in between. Looked up from germline, CDR1 is LNHDA and CDR2 is SQIVND (reference sequence). CDR3: CASSIAGGTNTEAFF. The DNA of the CDR3 is TGTGCCAGTAGTATAGCGGGGGGCACGAACACTGAAGCTTTCTTT.

The CDR3 loop reads CASNNRGVSYEQYF. CDR3 sequence (DNA): TGTGCCAGCAATAACAGGGGGGTCTCCTACGAGCAGTACTTC. This chain connects TRBV6-1 to TRBJ2-7, with 8 bases matching TRBD1. The CDR3 loop spans 14 amino acids. Germline V gene lookup returns CDR1 MNHNS and CDR2 SASEGT. The V segment lost 7 bases and the J segment 0 bases; nucleotides outside the gene matches: 5.

This chain links TRBV5-1 with TRBJ2-7; the D is unclear. The V gene lost 0 bases and the J gene lost 0 bases, with 10 bases spanning the gap. The CDR3 runs 15 residues. Germline values: CDR1 SGHRS, CDR2 YFSETQ. The CDR3 protein is CASSLGAGLSYEQYF. The CDR3 DNA reads as TGCGCCAGCAGCTTGGGGGCAGGCCTCTCCTACGAGCAGTACTTC.

The rearrangement uses TRBV5-1 and TRBJ2-5, with a possible D match to TRBD2 (6 bases). Germline CDR1 reads SGHRS; CDR2 reads YFSETQ. V gave up 5 bases and J gave up 5 bases, with 13 bases separating them. There are 13 residues in the CDR3. CDR3 in amino acids: CASSSSGEETQYF. Written as DNA, the CDR3 is TGCGCCAGCAGTTCCTCGGGGGAGGAGACCCAGTACTTC.

This clone was observed once. The chain is built from TRBV5-4 and TRBJ2-1; TRBD2 matches at 15 bases. CDR3 length: 17 amino acids. The germline CDR1 and CDR2 sequences are SGHNT and YYREEE (reference sequence). The junction had 4 bases not matched to a gene; V was cut back by 4 bases and J by 2 bases. CDR3 nucleotides: TGTGCCAGCAGCGGGGGACTAGCGGGAGGCCCCTACAATGAGCAGTTCTTC. This encodes CASSGGLAGGPYNEQFF.

The V and J genes are TRBV4-1 and TRBJ1-3; weak D call: TRBD1 (5 bases). V shed 4 bases and J shed 3 bases, with 13 bases lying between them. Germline CDR1 reads MGHRA; CDR2 reads YSYEKL. The CDR3 consists of 15 residues. CDR3 bases: TGCGCCAGCAGCCTGGCTCAGGGCAGTGGAAACACCATATATTTT. This gives the protein CASSLAQGSGNTIYF.

This chain connects TRBV29-1 to TRBJ1-1, with D tentatively TRBD1 (5 bases). CDR3 size: 11 residues. V shed 5 bases and J shed 8 bases, with 12 bases lying between them. Germline V lookup: CDR1 SQVTM, CDR2 ANQGSEA. DNA for the CDR3: TGCAGCGTTCTAAGGGGCTTGGAAGCTTTCTTT. Protein: CSVLRGLEAFF.

The chain couples TRBV27 to TRBJ1-5; TRBD1 agrees at 7 bases. V shed 1 base and J 4 bases; nucleotides not matched to a gene: 4. The germline CDR1 and CDR2 sequences are MNHEY and SMNVEV (reference sequence). The CDR3 consists of 15 residues. CDR3 residues: CASSLWAGGNQPQHF. The DNA for the CDR3 is TGTGCCAGCAGTTTATGGGCAGGGGGGAATCAGCCCCAGCATTTT.

This clone has just one count. The rearrangement uses TRBV2 and TRBJ2-5; the match to TRBD1 covers 7 bases. The V gene end was trimmed by 8 bases and the J gene end by 1 base; junction bases not matched to a gene: 10. The CDR3 is 15 residues long. The germline gives CDR1 SNHLY, CDR2 FYNNEI. As DNA, the CDR3 is TGTGCCAGCGAGCGGTCAGGGGGTTTCCAAGAGACCCAGTACTTC. This codes for CASERSGGFQETQYF.

This chain joins TRBV5-6 and TRBJ2-5; D uncertain. The CDR3 spans 15 residues. V lost 4 bases to trimming and J lost 4 bases, with 17 bases between them. Germline V gene lookup returns CDR1 SGHDT and CDR2 YYEEEE. The chain's CDR3 is CASSLLEARRETQYF. The CDR3 bases are TGTGCCAGCAGCCTGCTCGAGGCCCGGAGAGAGACCCAGTACTTC.

J is TRBJ2-7 and V is TRBV5-4; no reliable D call. The V gene lost 1 base and the J gene lost 0 bases, with 14 bases spanning the gap. This CDR3 spans 16 amino acids. From germline, CDR1 is SGHNT and CDR2 YYREEE (reference sequence). In DNA form, the CDR3 reads TGTGCCAGCAGCTTGCCCCGTTCCCCGAGCTCCTACGAGCAGTACTTC. Translated, it gives CASSLPRSPSSYEQYF.

V and J are TRBV5-8 and TRBJ2-7, with 7 bases matching TRBD1. Germline trimming cut 3 bases from V and 1 base from J; bases unmatched to any gene: 1. The CDR3 has 13 amino acids. CDR1 and CDR2 from the germline V gene are SGHTS and YDEGEE. The CDR3 loop reads CASSWDRSYEQYV. The CDR3 coding sequence is TGTGCCAGCAGCTGGGACAGATCCTACGAGCAGTACGTC.

CDR3 region: CASSQDSGSITDTQYF. The DNA of the CDR3 is TGCGCCAGCAGCCAAGATAGCGGAAGTATCACAGATACGCAGTATTTT. The rearrangement joins TRBV4-1 to TRBJ2-3; possible D gene TRBD2, 6 bases. Trimming removed 0 bases at V and 2 bases at J, with 12 bases between. The CDR3 is 16 amino acids. CDR1 and CDR2 from the germline V gene are MGHRA and YSYEKL.

The chain employs TRBV7-2 and TRBJ1-2, with D maybe TRBD1 (6 bases). With 2 bases removed from V and 6 bases from J, the gap between germline ends came to 19 bases. Germline V gene data show CDR1 as SGHTA and CDR2 as FQGNSA. This CDR3 contains 16 residues. CDR3 sequence: CASSLRGRGIQDGYTF. The CDR3 bases are TGTGCCAGCAGCTTAAGGGGGAGAGGGATCCAGGATGGCTACACCTTC.

The rearrangement joins TRBV6-5 to TRBJ2-7; TRBD1 aligns across 7 bases. V shed 4 bases, J shed 0 bases, and the junction held 3 bases outside the gene matches. Germline loops: CDR1 MNHEY, CDR2 SVGAGI. CDR3 length equals 14 residues. The CDR3 sequence: CASSSRDSSYEQYF. CDR3 bases: TGTGCCAGCAGTTCCAGGGACAGCTCCTACGAGCAGTACTTC.

The chain employs TRBV27 and TRBJ2-1, with TRBD2 matching over 7 bases. The CDR3 is made up of 16 amino acids. Germline V gene data show CDR1 as MNHEY and CDR2 as SMNVEV (reference sequence). V lost 7 bases, J lost 0 bases, and 9 bases stayed unmatched. In DNA, the CDR3 is TGTGCCAGCACCCCGGGGGAGGGGAGCTCCTACAATGAGCAGTTCTTC. As protein: CASTPGEGSSYNEQFF.